This T cell receptor (beta chain) was recovered during a study of blood T cell repertoires in COVID-19. CDR3 length equals 16 residues. The junction had 9 bases not matched to a gene; V was cut back by 4 bases and J by 9 bases. The V gene's germline CDR1 is SGHVS and CDR2 FNYEAQ. TCRdb's table, derived via immunoSEQ multiplex PCR, lists solely in-frame clones and lacks some. This sample has about 300,000 clones; 88% occur once, and the top ten carry roughly 6.9%. Material: peripheral blood. This receptor was taken from a woman aged 25 to 39 who had recovered from COVID-19. This sequence joins TRBV7-6 and TRBJ2-5, with TRBD2 matching over 15 bases. The CDR3 here is CASSSRTSGGAVAQYF. In DNA form, the CDR3 reads TGTGCCAGCAGCTCCCGGACTAGCGGGGGGGCGGTGGCCCAGTACTTC.